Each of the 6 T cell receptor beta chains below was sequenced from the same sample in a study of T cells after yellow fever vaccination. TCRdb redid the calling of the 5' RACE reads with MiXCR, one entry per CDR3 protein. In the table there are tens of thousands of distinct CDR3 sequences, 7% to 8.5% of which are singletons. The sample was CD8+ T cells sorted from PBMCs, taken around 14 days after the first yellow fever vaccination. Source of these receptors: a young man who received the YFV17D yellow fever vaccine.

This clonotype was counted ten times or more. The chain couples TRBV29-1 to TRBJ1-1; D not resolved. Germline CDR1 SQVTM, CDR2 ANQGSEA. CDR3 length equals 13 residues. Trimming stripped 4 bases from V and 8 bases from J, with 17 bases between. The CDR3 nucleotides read TGCAGCGTTGGGCATCCAAAAAGATTAGAAGCTTTCTTT. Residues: CSVGHPKRLEAFF.

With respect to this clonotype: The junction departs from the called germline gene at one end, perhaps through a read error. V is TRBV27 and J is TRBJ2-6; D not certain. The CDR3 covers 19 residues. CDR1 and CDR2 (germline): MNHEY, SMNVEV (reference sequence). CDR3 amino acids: CASCSRVLLPLPGANVLTF. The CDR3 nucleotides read TGCGCCAGCTGTTCCCGGGTCCTTCTTCCCCTACCTGGGGCCAACGTCCTGACTTTC.

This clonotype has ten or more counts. Here the CDR3 reads CASSVSGGVETQYF. DNA of the CDR3: TGTGCCAGCAGCGTAAGCGGGGGAGTGGAGACCCAGTACTTC. The chain uses TRBV9 and TRBJ2-5, with TRBD2 identical over 8 bases. The CDR3 runs to 14 residues. Germline V CDR1 and CDR2: SGDLS, YYNGEE. V lost 1 base and J lost 5; bases outside the gene matches: 4.

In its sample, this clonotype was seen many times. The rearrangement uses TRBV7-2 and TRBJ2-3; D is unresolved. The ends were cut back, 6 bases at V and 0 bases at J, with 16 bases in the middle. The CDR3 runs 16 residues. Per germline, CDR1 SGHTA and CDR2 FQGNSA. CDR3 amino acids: CASRLTILTSTDTQYF. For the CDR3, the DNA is TGTGCCAGCAGGCTCACCATTCTAACTAGCACAGATACGCAGTATTTT.

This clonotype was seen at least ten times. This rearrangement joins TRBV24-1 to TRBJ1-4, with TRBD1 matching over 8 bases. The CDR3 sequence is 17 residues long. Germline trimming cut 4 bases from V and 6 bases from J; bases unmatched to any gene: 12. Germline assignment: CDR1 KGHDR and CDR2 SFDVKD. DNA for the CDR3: TGTGCCACCAGTGAACGGACAGGGAAACTCGGGGATGAAAAACTGTTTTTT. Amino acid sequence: CATSERTGKLGDEKLFF.

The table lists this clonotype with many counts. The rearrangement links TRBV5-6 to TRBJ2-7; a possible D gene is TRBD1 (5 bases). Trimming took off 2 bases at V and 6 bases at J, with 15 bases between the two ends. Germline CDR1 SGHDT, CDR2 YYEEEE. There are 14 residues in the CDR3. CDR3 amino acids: CASSFQGFQLEQYF. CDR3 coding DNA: TGTGCCAGCAGCTTCCAGGGTTTCCAGCTCGAGCAGTACTTC.